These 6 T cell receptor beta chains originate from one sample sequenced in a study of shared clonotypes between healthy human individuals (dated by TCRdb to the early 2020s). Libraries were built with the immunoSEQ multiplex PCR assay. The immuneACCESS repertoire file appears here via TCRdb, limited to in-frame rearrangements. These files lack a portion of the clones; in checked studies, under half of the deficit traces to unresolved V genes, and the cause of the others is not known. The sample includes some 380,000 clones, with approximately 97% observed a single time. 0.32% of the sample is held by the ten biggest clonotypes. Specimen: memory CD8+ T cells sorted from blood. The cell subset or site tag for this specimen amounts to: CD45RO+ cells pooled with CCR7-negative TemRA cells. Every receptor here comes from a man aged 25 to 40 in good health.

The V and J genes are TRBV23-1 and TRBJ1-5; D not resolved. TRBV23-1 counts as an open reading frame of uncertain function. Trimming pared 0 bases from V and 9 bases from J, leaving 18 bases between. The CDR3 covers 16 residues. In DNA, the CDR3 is TGCGCCAGCAGTCAATCGTGGGATCGCCCCACCCGGCCCCAGCATTTT. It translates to CASSQSWDRPTRPQHF.

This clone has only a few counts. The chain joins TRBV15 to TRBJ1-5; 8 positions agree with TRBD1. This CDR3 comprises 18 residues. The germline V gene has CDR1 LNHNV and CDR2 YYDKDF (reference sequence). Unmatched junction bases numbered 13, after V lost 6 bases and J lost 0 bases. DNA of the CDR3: TGTGCCACCAGTTCCGGACAGGGAAGATGGAGTAGCAATCAGCCCCAGCATTTT. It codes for CATSSGQGRWSSNQPQHF.

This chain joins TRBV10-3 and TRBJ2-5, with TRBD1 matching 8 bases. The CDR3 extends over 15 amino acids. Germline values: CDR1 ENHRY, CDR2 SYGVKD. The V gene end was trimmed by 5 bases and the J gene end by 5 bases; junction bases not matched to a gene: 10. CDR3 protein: CAISTRQGQWETQYF. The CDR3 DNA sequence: TGTGCCATCAGTACCCGACAGGGGCAGTGGGAGACCCAGTACTTC.

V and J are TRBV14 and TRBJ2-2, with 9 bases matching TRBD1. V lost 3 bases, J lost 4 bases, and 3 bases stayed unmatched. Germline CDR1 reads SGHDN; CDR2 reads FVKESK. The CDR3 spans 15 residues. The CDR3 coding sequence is TGTGCCAGCAGCCAGGGACAGGGCGGCACCGGGGAGCTGTTTTTT. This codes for CASSQGQGGTGELFF.

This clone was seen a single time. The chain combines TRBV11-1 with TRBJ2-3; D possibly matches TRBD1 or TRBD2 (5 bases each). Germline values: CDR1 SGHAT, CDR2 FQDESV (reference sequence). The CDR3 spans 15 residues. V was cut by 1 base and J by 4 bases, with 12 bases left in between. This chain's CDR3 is CASSLEGQGPDTQYF. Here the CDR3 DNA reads TGTGCCAGCAGCTTAGAGGGTCAGGGACCAGATACGCAGTATTTT.

CDR3 DNA: TGTGCCACTACGGACATTCCTAGCAATCAGCCCCAGCATTTT. Residues: CATTDIPSNQPQHF. The chain is built from TRBV19 and TRBJ1-5, with D maybe TRBD1 (5 bases). The CDR3 is 14 residues long. The V gene lost 10 bases and the J gene lost 0 bases, with 13 bases spanning the gap. CDR1 LNHDA and CDR2 SQIVND come from the germline V gene (reference sequence).